What follows are 6 T cell receptor beta chains derived from one specimen sequenced in a study of response to subunit inactivated influenza vaccine. TCRdb passed the RT-PCR reads through MiXCR, listing each CDR3 protein once. The table records some 500,000 distinct CDR3 sequences, 25% of them present only once. Sequencing used CD4+ T cells sorted from PBMCs, obtained 5 days after vaccination. These receptors were collected from a man aged 50 to 59 who received an inactivated influenza vaccine.

The rearrangement uses TRBV6-2 or TRBV6-3 and TRBJ2-1; 8 bases map to TRBD2. With V trimmed by 5 bases and J by 7 bases, 10 bases remained unmatched. CDR1 is MNHEY and CDR2 is SVGEGT in the germline V gene. CDR3 length: 15 amino acids. CDR3 sequence (DNA): TGTGCCAGCAGTGATCGGGGGGGCCTATGGAATGAGCAGTTCTTC. It translates to CASSDRGGLWNEQFF.

The gene calls are TRBV5-1 and TRBJ1-3; D uncertain. Trimming cost V 3 bases and J 2 bases, with 6 bases left between them. Germline values: CDR1 SGHRS, CDR2 YFSETQ. This CDR3 spans 13 amino acids. The CDR3 here is CASSSAPGNTIYF. CDR3 sequence (DNA): TGCGCCAGCAGCTCCGCGCCTGGAAACACCATATATTTT.

The J gene is TRBJ2-7, the V gene TRBV5-5, with D unresolved. V dropped 4 bases and J dropped 2 bases, with 13 bases sitting between them. Germline values: CDR1 SGHKS, CDR2 YYEKEE (reference sequence). The CDR3 extends over 14 amino acids. The CDR3 is CASSPLVPTYEQYF. The CDR3 DNA reads as TGTGCCAGCAGCCCTCTGGTTCCGACCTACGAGCAGTACTTC.

This clonotype appeared a few times. The genes are TRBV24-1 and TRBJ2-2, with D possibly TRBD1 on 6 matching bases. Germline V gene data show CDR1 as KGHDR and CDR2 as SFDVKD. The CDR3 totals 16 residues. With 8 bases removed from V and 4 bases from J, the gap between germline ends came to 19 bases. CDR3: CATTAGVGTSTGELFF. In nucleotides, the CDR3 is TGTGCCACCACGGCAGGGGTGGGGACAAGCACCGGGGAGCTGTTTTTT.

This clonotype was observed a few times. The V gene is TRBV15, the J gene TRBJ2-5; tentative D call: TRBD2 (5 bases). Trimming stripped 1 base from V and 2 bases from J, with 11 bases between. Germline lookup yields CDR1 LNHNV and CDR2 YYDKDF (reference sequence). The CDR3 totals 15 residues. CDR3: CATSRGGDYQETQYF. The DNA for the CDR3 is TGTGCCACCAGCAGAGGGGGAGACTATCAAGAGACCCAGTACTTC.

In this sample, this clonotype turned up a few times. The CDR3 nucleotides read TGTGCCAGCAGTCGATCGGACCCCCCTAGCTACACCTTC. The encoded protein is CASSRSDPPSYTF. The rearrangement links TRBV12-3 or TRBV12-4 to TRBJ1-2; D call uncertain. Trimming cost V 5 bases and J 9 bases, with 16 bases left between them. The CDR3 runs to 13 residues.